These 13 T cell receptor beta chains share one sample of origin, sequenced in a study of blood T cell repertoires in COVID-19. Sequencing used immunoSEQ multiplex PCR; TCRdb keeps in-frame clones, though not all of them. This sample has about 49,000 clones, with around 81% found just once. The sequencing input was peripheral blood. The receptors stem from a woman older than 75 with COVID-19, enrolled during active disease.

Here the CDR3 DNA reads TGTGCCAGCAGCCAAGAACTAGCGGAAGCCTACGAGCAGTACTTC. Its translation: CASSQELAEAYEQYF. The rearrangement joins TRBV3-1 (or the pseudogene TRBV3-2) to TRBJ2-7, with 8 bases matching TRBD2. This CDR3 contains 15 residues. J was trimmed by 2 bases and V by 0 bases; bases with no gene match: 3. CDR1 and CDR2 from the germline V gene are LGHDT and YNNKEL (reference sequence).

CDR3 DNA: TGTGCCAGCAGCAGTCACGGAGGCCCCACTTACAATGAGCAGTTCTTC. It yields the protein CASSSHGGPTYNEQFF. The chain is built from TRBV28 and TRBJ2-1, with D tentatively TRBD2 (5 bases). The CDR3 covers 16 residues. V lost 6 bases to trimming and J lost 4 bases, with 19 bases between them. The germline V gene has CDR1 MDHEN and CDR2 SYDVKM.

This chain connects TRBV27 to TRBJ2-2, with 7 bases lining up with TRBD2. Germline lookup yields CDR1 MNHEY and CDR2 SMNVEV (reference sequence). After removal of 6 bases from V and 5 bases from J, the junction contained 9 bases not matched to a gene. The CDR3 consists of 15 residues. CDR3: CASRGGDSVTGELFF. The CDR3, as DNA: TGTGCCAGCAGGGGGGGGGACTCTGTAACCGGGGAGCTGTTTTTT.

The CDR3 region has the DNA TGTGCCACCAGTGACCAAGCGAACCATGAGCAGTTCTTC. Amino acid sequence: CATSDQANHEQFF. The V gene is TRBV24-1, the J gene TRBJ2-1; no reliable D call. The CDR3 covers 13 residues. Germline V gene lookup returns CDR1 KGHDR and CDR2 SFDVKD. V lost 4 bases and J lost 8, with 11 bases in between.

The CDR3 loop is CATTEKVTITDTQYF. CDR3 DNA sequence: TGTGCCACCACGGAGAAGGTTACAATCACAGATACGCAGTATTTT. V is TRBV2 and J is TRBJ2-3; no clear D. The CDR3 contains 15 residues. Germline V CDR1 and CDR2: SNHLY, FYNNEI. V was cut by 10 bases and J by 2 bases, with 19 bases left in between.

The CDR3 protein is CAWSAIALRQNREQYF. CDR3 in DNA: TGTGCCTGGAGTGCGATCGCCCTAAGACAGAATCGTGAGCAGTACTTC. J is TRBJ2-7 and V is TRBV30; tentatively, D is TRBD1 (5 bases). There are 16 residues in the CDR3. With 1 base removed from V and 7 bases from J, the gap between germline ends came to 23 bases. From germline, CDR1 is GTSNPN and CDR2 SVGIG (reference sequence).

DNA for the CDR3: TGTGCCAGTAGTGTAGGGAGGCAGAACGAGCAGTACTTC. Residues: CASSVGRQNEQYF. The chain recombines TRBV19 with TRBJ2-7, with D tentatively TRBD2 (6 bases). V shed 5 bases and J shed 5 bases, with 13 bases lying between them. CDR3 length: 13 residues. Per germline, CDR1 LNHDA and CDR2 SQIVND (reference sequence).

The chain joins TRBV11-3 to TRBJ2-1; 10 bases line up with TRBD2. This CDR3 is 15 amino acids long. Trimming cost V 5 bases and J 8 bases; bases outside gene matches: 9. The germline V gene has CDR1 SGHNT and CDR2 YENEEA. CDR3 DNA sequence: TGTGCCAGCAGCCCGGGACTAGCGACTCTGGATGAGCAGTTCTTC. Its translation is CASSPGLATLDEQFF.

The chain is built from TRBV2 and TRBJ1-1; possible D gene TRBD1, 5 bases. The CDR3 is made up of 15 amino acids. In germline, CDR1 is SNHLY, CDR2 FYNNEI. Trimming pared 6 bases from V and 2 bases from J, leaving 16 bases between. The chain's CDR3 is CASRDYGAANTEAFF. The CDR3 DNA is TGTGCCAGCAGGGATTATGGGGCAGCTAACACTGAAGCTTTCTTT.

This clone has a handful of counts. The DNA for the CDR3 is TGTGCCAGCAGCTTAAGGGGGACTAGCGGGACCAGCACAGATACGCAGTATTTT. Encoded protein: CASSLRGTSGTSTDTQYF. The genes are TRBV7-2 and TRBJ2-3; TRBD2 aligns across 13 bases. Germline trimming cut 2 bases from V and 0 bases from J; bases unmatched to any gene: 5. This CDR3 spans 18 amino acids. CDR1 and CDR2 (germline): SGHTA, FQGNSA. Supplemented by reference TRBV7-2 and TRBJ2-3, the full variable domain reads GAGVSQSPSNKVTEKGKDVELRCDPISGHTALYWYRQSLGQGLEFLIYFQGNSAPDKSGLPSDRFSAERTGGSVSTLTIQRTQQEDSAVYLCASSLRGTSGTSTDTQYFGPGTRLTVL.

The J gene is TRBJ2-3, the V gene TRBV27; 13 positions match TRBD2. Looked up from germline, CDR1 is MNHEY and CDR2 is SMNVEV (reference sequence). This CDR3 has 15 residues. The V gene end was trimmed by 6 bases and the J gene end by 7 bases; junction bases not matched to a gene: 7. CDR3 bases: TGTGCCAGCAGGGCGGGGACTAGCGGGAAATATACGCAGTATTTT. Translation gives CASRAGTSGKYTQYF.

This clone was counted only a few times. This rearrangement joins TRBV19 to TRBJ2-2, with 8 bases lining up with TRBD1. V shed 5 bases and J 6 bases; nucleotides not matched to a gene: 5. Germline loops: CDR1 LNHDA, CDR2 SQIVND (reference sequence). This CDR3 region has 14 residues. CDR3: CASSSDRAAGELFF. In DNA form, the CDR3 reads TGTGCCAGTAGTTCGGACAGGGCTGCCGGGGAGCTGTTTTTT.

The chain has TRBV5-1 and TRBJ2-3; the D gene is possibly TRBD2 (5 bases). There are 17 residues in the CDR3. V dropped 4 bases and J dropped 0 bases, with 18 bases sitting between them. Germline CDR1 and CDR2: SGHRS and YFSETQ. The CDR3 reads CASSHVLGSPSTDTQYF. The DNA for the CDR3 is TGCGCCAGCAGCCATGTCCTTGGGAGTCCGAGCACAGATACGCAGTATTTT. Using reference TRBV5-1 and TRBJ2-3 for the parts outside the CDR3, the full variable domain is KAGVTQTPRYLIKTRGQQVTLSCSPISGHRSVSWYQQTPGQGLQFLFEYFSETQRNKGNFPGRFSGRQFSNSRSEMNVSTLELGDSALYLCASSHVLGSPSTDTQYFGPGTRLTVL.